This is a list of T cell receptor beta chains from one sample in a study of cytomegalovirus exposure and HLA in healthy donors. The data were produced by immunoSEQ multiplex PCR, yet TCRdb's version contains in-frame clones alone and is incomplete. The table records about 82,000 clones, 65% to 75% of them present only once. Sequencing used PBMCs. Every receptor here comes from a man aged 30 to 39 in good health and CMV-seropositive. CDR3s leave out the opening cysteine and the closing phenylalanine or tryptophan.

V	CDR3
TRBV2	ASSGQGIQPQH
TRBV7-9	ASSLGAGSDSPLH
TRBV5-6	ASSLKGANGYT
TRBV11-2	ASSLGLAESSYEQY
TRBV9	ASSPRGGELTGELF
TRBV2	ASSAPEGQNTEAF
TRBV9	ASSVARRDEQF
TRBV2	ASRAGREGEAF
TRBV28	ASSPGTAYSNQPQH
TRBV19	ASSTAGLQETQY
TRBV29-1	SAGQADNEQF
TRBV7-2	ASSLARQGNIGAF
TRBV4-2	ASSQDSRGSTGELF
TRBV5-1	ASSLDGVNTEAF
TRBV6-4	ASSENRGDYEQY
TRBV1	TSSEGTSYEQY
TRBV19	ASREQHPSGGYT
TRBV7-2	ASSSTSGIGEQF
TRBV5-1	ASSPLGQTNSPLH
TRBV29-1	SVAREVGEQY
TRBV15	ATSTGTGIEGETQY
TRBV6-4	ASSEGTSGGTDTQY
TRBV5-4	ASSLDRSNQPQH
TRBV19	ASSSPGWRNQPQH
TRBV5-6	ASSVGTGSSSYGYT
TRBV25-1	ASTTVGNTIY
TRBV28	ASSFGNQPQH
TRBV6-4	ATGTSGAENTGELF
TRBV9	ASSGGLALNTEAF
TRBV29-1	SATGSNEKLF
TRBV7-9	ASSVVSSTDTQY
TRBV9	ASSVVSENTEAF
TRBV4-3	ASSQDSTGEETQY
TRBV7-9	ASSSSLVETQY
TRBV6-1	ASRLTSGLHEQY
TRBV7-9	ASSLESRRDTQY
TRBV5-1	ASGYGGGGYNEQF
TRBV4-1	ASSLVTGELF
TRBV10-3	AISSKSGRNNQPQH
TRBV30	AWSQDSNQPQN
TRBV6-5	ASSRTGEQPQH
TRBV5-1	ASSSTSRGRTEAF
TRBV5-6	ASSLAAGGRDEQY
TRBV30	AWSGTRGEKLF
TRBV6-6	ASSSSSYEQY
TRBV5-1	ASSNRGEAF
TRBV5-1	ASSLGGVAGETQY